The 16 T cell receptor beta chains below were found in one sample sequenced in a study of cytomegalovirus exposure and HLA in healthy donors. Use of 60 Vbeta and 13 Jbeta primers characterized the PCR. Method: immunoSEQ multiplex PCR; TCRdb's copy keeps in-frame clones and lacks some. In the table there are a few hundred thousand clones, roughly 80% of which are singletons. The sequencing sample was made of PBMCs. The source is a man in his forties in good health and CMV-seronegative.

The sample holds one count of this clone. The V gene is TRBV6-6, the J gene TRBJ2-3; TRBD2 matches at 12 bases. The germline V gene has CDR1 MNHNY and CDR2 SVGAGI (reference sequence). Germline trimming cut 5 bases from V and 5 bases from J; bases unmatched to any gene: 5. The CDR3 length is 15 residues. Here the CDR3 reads CASSPSGRAVDTQYF. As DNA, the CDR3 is TGTGCCAGCAGTCCTAGCGGGAGGGCCGTAGATACGCAGTATTTT.

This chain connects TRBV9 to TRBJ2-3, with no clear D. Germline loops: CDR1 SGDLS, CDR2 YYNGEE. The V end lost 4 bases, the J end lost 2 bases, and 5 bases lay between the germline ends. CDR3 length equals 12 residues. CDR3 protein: CASSQNTDTQYF. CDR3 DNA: TGTGCCAGCAGCCAAAACACAGATACGCAGTATTTT. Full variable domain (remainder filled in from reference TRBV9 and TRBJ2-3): DSGVTQTPKHLITATGQRVTLRCSPRSGDLSVYWYQQSLDQGLQFLIQYYNGEERAKGNILERFSAQQFPDLHSELNLSSLELGDSALYFCASSQNTDTQYFGPGTRLTVL.

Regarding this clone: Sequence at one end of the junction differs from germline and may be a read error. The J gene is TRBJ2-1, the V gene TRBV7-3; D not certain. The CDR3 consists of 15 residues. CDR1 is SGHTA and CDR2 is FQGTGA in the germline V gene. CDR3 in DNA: TGTTCCAGCAGCTTAAACGGTCGAACCAACAATGAGCAGTTCTTC. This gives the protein CSSSLNGRTNNEQFF.

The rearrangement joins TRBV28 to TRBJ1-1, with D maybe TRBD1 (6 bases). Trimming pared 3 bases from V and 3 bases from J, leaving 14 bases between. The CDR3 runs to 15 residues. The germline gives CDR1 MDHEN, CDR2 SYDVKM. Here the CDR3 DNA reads TGTGCCAGCAGTTTCTTGGGGGGGCAAGACACTGAAGCTTTCTTT. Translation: CASSFLGGQDTEAFF.

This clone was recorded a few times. The CDR3 is CASSYSTRDEQYF. The CDR3 DNA reads TGTGCCAGCAGTTACTCGACGAGGGACGAGCAGTACTTC. J is TRBJ2-7 and V is TRBV6-6, with D possibly matching TRBD2 (5 bases). V was trimmed by 0 bases and J by 5 bases, leaving 8 bases between them. The CDR3 extends over 13 amino acids. Germline CDR1 is MNHNY and CDR2 is SVGAGI (reference sequence).

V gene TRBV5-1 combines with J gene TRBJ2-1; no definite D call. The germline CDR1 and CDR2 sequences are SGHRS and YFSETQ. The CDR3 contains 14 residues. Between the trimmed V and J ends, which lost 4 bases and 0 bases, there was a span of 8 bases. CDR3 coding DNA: TGCGCCAGCAGCGTCATCTACTCCTACAATGAGCAGTTCTTC. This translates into CASSVIYSYNEQFF.

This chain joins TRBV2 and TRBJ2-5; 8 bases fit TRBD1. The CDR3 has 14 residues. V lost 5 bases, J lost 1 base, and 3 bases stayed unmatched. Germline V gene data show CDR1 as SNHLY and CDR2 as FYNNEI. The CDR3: CASSPDRAQETQYF. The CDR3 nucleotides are TGTGCCAGCAGTCCGGACAGGGCCCAAGAGACCCAGTACTTC. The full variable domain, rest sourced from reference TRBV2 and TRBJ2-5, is EPEVTQTPSHQVTQMGQEVILRCVPISNHLYFYWYRQILGQKVEFLVSFYNNEISEKSEIFDDQFSVERPDGSNFTLKIRSTKLEDSAMYFCASSPDRAQETQYFGPGTRLLVL.

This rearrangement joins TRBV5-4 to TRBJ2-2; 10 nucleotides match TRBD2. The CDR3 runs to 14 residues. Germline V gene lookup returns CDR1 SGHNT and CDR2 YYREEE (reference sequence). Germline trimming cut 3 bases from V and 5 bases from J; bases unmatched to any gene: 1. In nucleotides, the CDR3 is TGTGCCAGCAGCTCAGCGGGAGGGACCGGGGAGCTGTTTTTT. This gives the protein CASSSAGGTGELFF.

The CDR3 nucleotides read TGCGCCAGCAGCCAAGGGCGGCAGAATGAAAAACTGTTTTTT. This codes for CASSQGRQNEKLFF. The rearrangement joins TRBV4-3 to TRBJ1-4, with D uncertain. The CDR3 length is 14 residues. Germline V gene sequence: CDR1 LGHNA, CDR2 YSLEER. Trimming took 1 base from V and 5 from J, leaving 8 bases between them.

The CDR3: CASSRGGSGRSYEQYF. Written as DNA, the CDR3 is TGTGCCAGCAGCCGCGGCGGTAGCGGGAGGTCCTACGAGCAGTACTTC. The chain recombines TRBV27 with TRBJ2-7; 10 nucleotides line up with TRBD2. Germline V gene data show CDR1 as MNHEY and CDR2 as SMNVEV (reference sequence). This CDR3 is 16 amino acids long. V was pared by 6 bases and J by 1 base, with 9 bases of the junction left unmatched.

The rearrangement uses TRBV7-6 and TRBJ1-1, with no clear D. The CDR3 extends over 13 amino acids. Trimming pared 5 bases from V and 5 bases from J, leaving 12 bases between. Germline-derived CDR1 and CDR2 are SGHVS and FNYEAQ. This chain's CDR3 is CASSGKTGTEAFF. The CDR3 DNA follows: TGTGCCAGCAGCGGCAAGACGGGGACTGAAGCTTTCTTT.

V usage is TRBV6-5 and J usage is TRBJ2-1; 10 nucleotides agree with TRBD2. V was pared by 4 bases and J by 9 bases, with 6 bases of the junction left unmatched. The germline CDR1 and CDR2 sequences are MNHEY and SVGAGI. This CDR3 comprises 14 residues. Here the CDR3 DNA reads TGTGCCAGCAGTTTAGCGGGAGGTTCAGGTGAGCAGTTCTTC. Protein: CASSLAGGSGEQFF.

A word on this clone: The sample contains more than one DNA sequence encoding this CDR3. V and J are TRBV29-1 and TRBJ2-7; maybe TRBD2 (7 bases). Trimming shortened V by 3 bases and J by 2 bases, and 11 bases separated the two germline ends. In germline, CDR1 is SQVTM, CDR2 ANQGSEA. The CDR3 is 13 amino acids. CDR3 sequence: CSVDRGGTYEQYF. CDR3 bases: TGCAGCGTTGATAGGGGGGGAACCTACGAGCAGTACTTC.

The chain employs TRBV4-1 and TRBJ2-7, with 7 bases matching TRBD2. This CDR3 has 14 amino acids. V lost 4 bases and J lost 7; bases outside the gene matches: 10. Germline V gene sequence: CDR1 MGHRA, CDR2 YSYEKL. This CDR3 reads CASSPSGEGREQYF. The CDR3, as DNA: TGCGCCAGCAGCCCCTCGGGGGAGGGGAGAGAGCAGTACTTC.

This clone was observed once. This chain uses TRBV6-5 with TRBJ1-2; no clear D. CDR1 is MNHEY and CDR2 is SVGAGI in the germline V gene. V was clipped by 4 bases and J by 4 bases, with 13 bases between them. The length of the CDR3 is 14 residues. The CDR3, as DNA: TGTGCCAGCAGTTCCAGACTGATGGGCTATGGCTACACCTTC. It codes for CASSSRLMGYGYTF.

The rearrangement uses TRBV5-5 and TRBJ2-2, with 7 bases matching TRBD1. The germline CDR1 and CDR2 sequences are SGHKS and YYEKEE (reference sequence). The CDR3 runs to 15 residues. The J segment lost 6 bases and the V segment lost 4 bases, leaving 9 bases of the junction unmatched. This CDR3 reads CASSRGRDRAGELFF. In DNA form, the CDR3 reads TGTGCCAGCAGCCGAGGAAGGGACAGAGCCGGGGAGCTGTTTTTT.